The entry that follows covers one T cell receptor beta chain sequence. Per the original methods: Reference gene primer amplification gave nucleated cell count estimates. Assay: immunoSEQ multiplex PCR; the TCRdb copy retains only in-frame clones and omits some. V and J calls and clone size are those listed in that table; D and trimming were worked out from the DNA. The table shows some 250,000 clones, with 85% to 90% occurring only once. The data originate from a study of blood T cell repertoires in COVID-19. Study information: From the United States, Italy and Spain came samples of acute and convalescent COVID-19. The analysed material was cDNA or gDNA that came from T cells, B-cell-depleted T cells, or PBMCs.

Seattle's cohort entered during active infection and was followed longitudinally. Sequencing was done on a sample of peripheral blood. The TCR originated in a woman aged 25 to 39 with COVID-19, enrolled during active disease.

CDR3 nucleotide sequence: TGTGCCAGCAGCTCGGACAGGGCGAACACCGGGGAGCTGTTTTTT. Translation: CASSSDRANTGELFF. J is TRBJ2-2 and V is TRBV5-4; 8 nucleotides match TRBD1. The CDR3 extends over 15 amino acids. The J segment lost 0 bases and the V segment lost 3 bases, leaving 1 base of the junction unmatched. CDR1 and CDR2 (germline): SGHNT, YYREEE (reference sequence).